These 19 T cell receptor beta chains came from one sample sequenced in a study of graft-versus-host responses after intestinal transplantation. The data were produced by immunoSEQ multiplex PCR, yet TCRdb's version contains in-frame clones alone and is incomplete. The table records approximately 10,000 clones, around 89% of them present only once. Sequencing used PBMCs, obtained 230 to 250 days after intestinal transplant. The receptors originated from a human patient who received an intestinal transplant, so some T cells may come from the graft donor.

The chain has TRBV28 and TRBJ1-3; 7 positions agree with TRBD1. The germline V gene has CDR1 MDHEN and CDR2 SYDVKM. The trim removed 2 bases at V and 2 bases at J, leaving 0 bases unmatched. The CDR3 sequence is 14 residues long. CDR3 coding DNA: TGTGCCAGCAGTTTAGACAGGGCTGGAAACACCATATATTTT. Translation: CASSLDRAGNTIYF.

This sequence joins TRBV9 and TRBJ2-3, with a weak D call TRBD1 (5 bases). Trimming pared 1 base from V and 1 base from J, leaving 10 bases between. This CDR3 is built from 15 residues. Germline V gene data show CDR1 as SGDLS and CDR2 as YYNGEE. CDR3 loop: CASSVFLGGTDTQYF. In nucleotides, the CDR3 is TGTGCCAGCAGCGTATTTCTAGGGGGCACAGATACGCAGTATTTT. Looking up the rest from reference TRBV9 and TRBJ2-3 gives the full variable domain: DSGVTQTPKHLITATGQRVTLRCSPRSGDLSVYWYQQSLDQGLQFLIQYYNGEERAKGNILERFSAQQFPDLHSELNLSSLELGDSALYFCASSVFLGGTDTQYFGPGTRLTVL.

This rearrangement joins TRBV11-3 to TRBJ1-1, with D perhaps matching TRBD1 (5 bases). Between the trimmed V and J ends, which lost 1 base and 3 bases, there was a span of 6 bases. Per germline, CDR1 SGHNT and CDR2 YENEEA. The CDR3 length is 13 residues. As DNA, the CDR3 is TGTGCCAGCAGCTTAGGGGGGGACACTGAAGCTTTCTTT. Its translation: CASSLGGDTEAFF. Filled out from reference TRBV11-3 and TRBJ1-1, the complete variable domain reads EAGVVQSPRYKIIEKKQPVAFWCNPISGHNTLYWYLQNLGQGPELLIRYENEEAVDDSQLPKDRFSAERLKGVDSTLKIQPAELGDSAVYLCASSLGGDTEAFFGQGTRLTVV.

The chain links TRBV10-1 to TRBJ2-2; 10 bases are a match to TRBD2. The CDR3 is 15 amino acids. Unmatched junction bases numbered 4, after V lost 3 bases and J lost 6 bases. Looked up from germline, CDR1 is WNHNN and CDR2 is SYGVQD (reference sequence). In nucleotides, the CDR3 is TGCGCCAGCAGTGATCTAGCGGGAGTATCCGGGGAGCTGTTTTTT. Protein sequence: CASSDLAGVSGELFF.

A single count supports this clone. The chain employs TRBV6-1 and TRBJ1-1, with D hard to call. V was pared by 2 bases and J by 4 bases, with 8 bases between. Germline V gene data show CDR1 as MNHNS and CDR2 as SASEGT. This CDR3 has 13 amino acids. The CDR3 DNA reads TGTGCCAGCAGTGAATCGTGGGGCACTGAAGCTTTCTTT. This encodes CASSESWGTEAFF.

This rearrangement joins TRBV5-1 to TRBJ2-2, with D perhaps matching TRBD1 (6 bases). The CDR3 contains 16 residues. The germline CDR1 and CDR2 sequences are SGHRS and YFSETQ. Trimming shortened V by 0 bases and J by 4 bases, and 13 bases separated the two germline ends. CDR3 in DNA: TGCGCCAGCAGCTTGGCGGGCGAAGGGGGCACCGGGGAGCTGTTTTTT. It specifies CASSLAGEGGTGELFF.

J is TRBJ1-3 and V is TRBV5-1, with TRBD1 as a possible D gene (6 bases). This CDR3 is 17 amino acids long. Germline V gene sequence: CDR1 SGHRS, CDR2 YFSETQ. Trimming removed 0 bases from V and 0 bases from J, with 13 bases in between. The CDR3 DNA reads as TGCGCCAGCAGCTTGGAAGGGGGGCCCAGCTCTGGAAACACCATATATTTT. This sequence encodes CASSLEGGPSSGNTIYF.

As concerns this clone: Other DNA sequences in the sample encode the same CDR3. The rearrangement joins TRBV7-2 to TRBJ2-7; 14 bases are a match to TRBD2. The CDR3 is 18 residues long. V dropped 3 bases and J dropped 7; count of bases not matched to a gene: 14. Germline V gives CDR1 SGHTA, CDR2 FQGNSA. The chain's CDR3 is CASSFVSPGLAGVFEQYF. CDR3 DNA: TGTGCCAGCAGCTTTGTATCCCCGGGACTAGCGGGAGTTTTTGAGCAGTACTTC.

This clone was counted a single time. The chain links TRBV28 to TRBJ1-2, with D possibly matching TRBD1 (6 bases). V dropped 3 bases and J dropped 2 bases, with 13 bases sitting between them. The germline V gene has CDR1 MDHEN and CDR2 SYDVKM. The CDR3 length is 15 residues. This CDR3 is CASSFGGGRNYGYTF. The CDR3 nucleotides are TGTGCCAGCAGTTTCGGGGGCGGGAGAAACTATGGCTACACCTTC.

The chain is built from TRBV19 and TRBJ1-2; 8 nucleotides line up with TRBD1. CDR3 length: 15 amino acids. V shed 3 bases and J 2 bases; nucleotides not matched to a gene: 5. Germline V gives CDR1 LNHDA, CDR2 SQIVND (reference sequence). CDR3 bases: TGTGCCAGTAGTATTCTCCGACAGGGGAACTATGGCTACACCTTC. This gives the protein CASSILRQGNYGYTF.

The chain combines TRBV5-4 with TRBJ1-2, with TRBD1 identical over 10 bases. Trimming at V came to 0 bases and at J to 3 bases, leaving 2 bases not matched to a gene. This CDR3 region has 15 residues. Germline V gene sequence: CDR1 SGHNT, CDR2 YYREEE (reference sequence). The CDR3 DNA sequence: TGTGCCAGCAGCTTGGGACAGGGGGCCGACTATGGCTACACCTTC. Its protein product is CASSLGQGADYGYTF. Drawing the rest from reference TRBV5-4 and TRBJ1-2, the complete variable domain is ETGVTQSPTHLIKTRGQQVTLRCSSQSGHNTVSWYQQALGQGPQFIFQYYREEENGRGNFPPRFSGLQFPNYSSELNVNALELDDSALYLCASSLGQGADYGYTFGSGTRLTVV.

The rearrangement joins TRBV13 to TRBJ2-7; 8 positions match TRBD2. The junction had 4 bases not matched to a gene; V was cut back by 5 bases and J by 4 bases. CDR3 length equals 13 residues. Per the germline V gene, CDR1 is PRHDT and CDR2 is FYEKMQ (reference sequence). CDR3 DNA sequence: TGTGCCAGCAGCACTAGCGGTCCTTACGAGCAGTACTTC. The encoded protein is CASSTSGPYEQYF.

The V gene is TRBV7-2, the J gene TRBJ1-5, with D possibly being TRBD1 (6 bases). This CDR3 has 14 amino acids. Germline V gene sequence: CDR1 SGHTA, CDR2 FQGNSA. Trimming pared 0 bases from V and 5 bases from J, leaving 8 bases between. DNA of the CDR3: TGTGCCAGCAGCTTAGCAGGGGGGGATCAGCCCCAGCATTTT. It translates to CASSLAGGDQPQHF.

This clone was recorded a few times. This chain uses TRBV21-1 with TRBJ2-5; the D segment call TRBD1 is taken from the table without a DNA check. TRBV21-1 is noted as a pseudogene. The CDR3 runs 12 residues. CDR3 coding DNA: TGTGCCAGCCTCAGGGGTCAAGAGACCCAGTACTTC. This codes for CASLRGQETQYF.

The J gene is TRBJ2-3, the V gene TRBV5-1; 7 bases line up with TRBD2. The CDR3 totals 16 residues. Germline lookup yields CDR1 SGHRS and CDR2 YFSETQ. V was pared by 2 bases and J by 4 bases, with 10 bases of the junction left unmatched. DNA for the CDR3: TGCGCCAGCAGCTTCCGGGGAGGGATGGGTCCAGATACGCAGTATTTT. It yields the protein CASSFRGGMGPDTQYF.

The V and J genes are TRBV7-9 and TRBJ1-6; D unclear. The CDR3 extends over 13 amino acids. The V gene's germline CDR1 is SEHNR and CDR2 FQNEAQ (reference sequence). The germline V and J ends were trimmed by 0 bases and 5 bases, with 2 bases remaining between them. The CDR3 loop reads CASSLADNSPLHF. CDR3 in DNA: TGTGCCAGCAGCTTAGCGGATAATTCACCCCTCCACTTT.

V gene TRBV2 combines with J gene TRBJ2-3; D is perhaps TRBD2 (6 bases). Germline CDR1 SNHLY, CDR2 FYNNEI. V lost 6 bases to trimming and J lost 4 bases, with 8 bases between them. The CDR3 runs 12 residues. Here the CDR3 DNA reads TGTGCCAGCAGAGGGACTCCAGATACGCAGTATTTT. Its protein product is CASRGTPDTQYF.

The chain employs TRBV5-6 and TRBJ1-5; D is unclear. There are 14 residues in the CDR3. Per the germline V gene, CDR1 is SGHDT and CDR2 is YYEEEE. Trimming stripped 0 bases from V and 2 bases from J, with 6 bases between. CDR3 loop: CASSLGHRNQPQHF. DNA of the CDR3: TGTGCCAGCAGCTTGGGACATCGCAATCAGCCCCAGCATTTT.

The V gene is TRBV6-4, the J gene TRBJ2-2; D is possibly TRBD1 or TRBD2 (5 bases each). The CDR3 loop spans 13 amino acids. Germline values: CDR1 MRHNA, CDR2 SNTAGT. Trimming left V 3 bases short and J 3 bases short, with 5 bases between. This chain's CDR3 is CASSEGDTGELFF. CDR3 nucleotides: TGTGCCAGCAGTGAGGGGGACACCGGGGAGCTGTTTTTT.